The 8 T cell receptor beta chains reported below all come from one sample, sequenced in a study of response to subunit inactivated influenza vaccine. One entry per CDR3 protein results from TCRdb running MiXCR on the RT-PCR reads. The sample lists roughly 500,000 distinct CDR3 sequences, roughly a quarter occurring once. This sample was also put to use in a study of T cells expressing NK-cell markers. This second report adds: Template switching by 5'RACE with UMIs generated the TCR beta cDNA.

The sequences come from CD4+ T cells sorted from PBMCs, collected about 12 days after vaccination. Receptor source: a man aged 50 or older who received an inactivated influenza vaccine.

The chain employs TRBV6-1 and TRBJ2-7; D may be TRBD1 or TRBD2 (7 bases each). V was shortened by 5 bases and J by 2 bases, with 13 bases between the two germline ends. Germline values: CDR1 MNHNS, CDR2 SASEGT. This CDR3 has 14 residues. The chain's CDR3 is CASSRQGGAYEQYF. The CDR3 region has the DNA TGTGCCAGCAGTCGACAGGGAGGGGCCTACGAGCAGTACTTC.

This chain links TRBV6-6 with TRBJ2-5; 10 nucleotides line up with TRBD2. The CDR3 runs to 13 residues. The germline CDR1 and CDR2 sequences are MNHNY and SVGAGI (reference sequence). V was pared by 7 bases and J by 5 bases, with 4 bases of the junction left unmatched. The CDR3 bases are TGTGCCAGCACAAGCGGGGGGGTCGAGACCCAGTACTTC. Its translation: CASTSGGVETQYF.

J is TRBJ1-6 and V is TRBV20-1; D may be TRBD1 (6 bases). This CDR3 contains 14 residues. Germline values: CDR1 DFQATT, CDR2 SNEGSKA (reference sequence). With 3 bases removed from V and 13 bases from J, the gap between germline ends came to 19 bases. DNA of the CDR3: TGCAGTGCTAGCCTTAGGGGGGCCAGAATGCCCCTCCACTTT. This translates into CSASLRGARMPLHF.

The rearrangement joins TRBV6-5 to TRBJ2-5; 7 bases fit TRBD2. The V gene end was trimmed by 2 bases and the J gene end by 0 bases; junction bases not matched to a gene: 6. The CDR3 has 16 amino acids. The germline CDR1 and CDR2 sequences are MNHEY and SVGAGI. CDR3 nucleotide sequence: TGTGCCAGCAGTTACGCGTCAGCGGGGTACCAAGAGACCCAGTACTTC. Its translation: CASSYASAGYQETQYF.

The chain has TRBV18 and TRBJ2-5; D call uncertain. Trimming left V 2 bases short and J 7 bases short, with 20 bases between. Germline values: CDR1 KGHSH, CDR2 LQKENI. This CDR3 region has 16 residues. CDR3 region: CASSPILADVKGTQYF. In DNA form, the CDR3 reads TGTGCCAGCTCACCAATCCTCGCTGACGTCAAAGGGACCCAGTACTTC.

The chain combines TRBV28 with TRBJ2-5; TRBD1 or TRBD2 may be the D gene (7 bases each). The V end was cut by 7 bases, the J end by 4 bases, with 16 bases between. The CDR3 sequence is 14 residues long. CDR1 MDHEN and CDR2 SYDVKM come from the germline V gene. The CDR3 region has the DNA TGTGCCAGCACCCAGGGGGGGAGATTAGAGACCCAGTACTTC. This gives the protein CASTQGGRLETQYF.

The V gene is TRBV7-2, the J gene TRBJ2-7; 7 bases match TRBD1. Losses at the gene ends were 5 bases for V and 6 bases for J; bases not matched to a gene: 7. The CDR3 covers 13 residues. Germline V CDR1 and CDR2: SGHTA, FQGNSA. CDR3 sequence (DNA): TGTGCCAGCAGCGCCTTGACAGGGTTCGAGCAGTACTTC. Translating gives CASSALTGFEQYF.

As DNA, the CDR3 is TGTGCCAGCAGAGACGGGACCCTCCAAGAGACCCAGTACTTC. This translates into CASRDGTLQETQYF. The rearrangement uses TRBV2 and TRBJ2-5; perhaps D is TRBD1 or TRBD2 (5 bases each). V was trimmed by 6 bases and J by 1 base, leaving 12 bases between them. This CDR3 has 14 amino acids. Germline CDR1 reads SNHLY; CDR2 reads FYNNEI.